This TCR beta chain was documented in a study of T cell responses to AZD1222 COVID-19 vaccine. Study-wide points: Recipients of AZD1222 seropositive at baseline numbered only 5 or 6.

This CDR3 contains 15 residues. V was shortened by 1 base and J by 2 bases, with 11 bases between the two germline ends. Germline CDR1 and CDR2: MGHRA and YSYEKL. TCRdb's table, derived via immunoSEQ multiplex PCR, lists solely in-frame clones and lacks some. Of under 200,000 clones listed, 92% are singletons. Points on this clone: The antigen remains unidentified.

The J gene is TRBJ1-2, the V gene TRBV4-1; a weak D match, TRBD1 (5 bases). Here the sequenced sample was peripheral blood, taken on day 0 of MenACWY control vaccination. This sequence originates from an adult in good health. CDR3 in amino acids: CASSQVRGGNYGYTF. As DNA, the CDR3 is TGCGCCAGCAGCCAAGTACGCGGGGGGAACTATGGCTACACCTTC.